This is a list of T cell receptor beta chains from one sample in a study of blood T cell repertoires in COVID-19. Sequencing used immunoSEQ multiplex PCR; TCRdb keeps in-frame clones, though not all of them. The top ten clones hold roughly 40% of a sample with roughly 4,500 clones, around four fifths of them seen once. Sequenced sample: peripheral blood. These receptors were obtained from a human donor with active or convalescent COVID-19. The donor label of this sample is uncertain. The CDR3 runs from the conserved cysteine through the conserved F or W. D genes are given only for firm matches. Expanded clones get a size class; other rows say once, few or many, or leave the size out.

TRBJ1-1 | . | . | TRBV29-1 | CSVVHSLNTEAFF | TGCAGCGTTGTCCACAGCCTGAACACTGAAGCTTTCTTT
TRBJ2-1 | TRBD1 | . | TRBV30 | CAWIKGQVLYNEQFF | TGTGCCTGGATTAAAGGACAGGTCCTTTACAATGAGCAGTTCTTC
TRBJ1-3 | . | . | TRBV27 | CASSLQGGNTIYF | TGTGCCAGCAGTTTACAGGGTGGAAACACCATATATTTT
TRBJ2-7 | TRBD2 | . | TRBV19 | CASSPGLAEEQYF | TGTGCCAGTAGTCCCGGACTAGCGGAAGAGCAGTACTTC
TRBJ2-7 | TRBD2 | . | TRBV9 | CASSVEGTSGYEQYF | TGTGCCAGCAGCGTAGAGGGGACTAGCGGGTACGAGCAGTACTTC
TRBJ1-4 | . | medium-sized | TRBV19 | CASSQVDTVGKLFF | TGTGCCAGTAGTCAAGTGGACACCGTTGGGAAACTGTTTTTT
TRBJ2-3 | . | . | TRBV7-6 | CASSLGLITSTDTQYF | TGTGCCAGCAGCCTGGGACTTATTACTAGCACAGATACGCAGTATTTT
TRBJ2-7 | TRBD2 | medium-sized | TRBV11-2 | CASSSRLAYEQYF | TGTGCCAGCAGCTCCCGACTAGCTTACGAGCAGTACTTC
TRBJ2-7 | . | . | TRBV4-3 | CASSSRLAYEQYF | TGCGCCAGCAGCTCCCGACTGGCCTACGAGCAGTACTTC
TRBJ2-7 | TRBD1 | . | TRBV2 | CASSRQGAYEQYF | TGTGCCAGCAGTCGACAGGGGGCCTACGAGCAGTACTTC
TRBJ1-5 | . | . | TRBV6-2/TRBV6-3 | CASSYLGQGAPNQPQHF | TGTGCCAGCAGTTACCTTGGGCAGGGTGCACCCAATCAGCCCCAGCATTTT
TRBJ2-1 | TRBD2 | . | TRBV5-8 | CASSPRQGRASGRSDEQFF | TGTGCCAGCAGCCCCCGACAGGGGAGGGCTAGCGGGAGATCGGATGAGCAGTTCTTC
TRBJ1-1 | . | . | TRBV5-6 | CASSLVGRGASEAFF | TGTGCCAGCAGCTTAGTGGGTCGCGGGGCATCTGAAGCTTTCTTT
TRBJ2-3 | TRBD2 | . | TRBV10-2 | CASSEWASGSGDTQYF | TGCGCCAGCAGTGAATGGGCTAGCGGGAGTGGTGATACGCAGTATTTT
TRBJ2-7 | TRBD2 | few | TRBV14 | CASSQESGRAGQYF | TGTGCCAGCAGCCAAGAAAGCGGGAGGGCCGGGCAGTACTTC
TRBJ1-1 | . | . | TRBV29-1 | CSGRDTNTEAFF | TGCAGCGGCCGGGACACGAACACTGAAGCTTTCTTT
TRBJ2-5 | . | . | TRBV12-3/TRBV12-4 | CASRRRETQYF | TGTGCCAGCAGGAGGAGAGAGACCCAGTACTTC
TRBJ2-7 | TRBD2 | . | TRBV6-5 | CASRLAGGRYEQYF | TGTGCCAGCAGATTAGCGGGAGGTCGTTACGAGCAGTACTTC
TRBJ2-7 | . | . | TRBV24-1 | CATSVRDPYEQYF | TGTGCCACCAGTGTTAGAGATCCCTACGAGCAGTACTTC
TRBJ1-1 | . | . | TRBV30 | CAWRRMAQSGTEAFF | TGTGCCTGGAGGCGGATGGCCCAATCGGGAACTGAAGCTTTCTTT
TRBJ2-2 | TRBD1 | . | TRBV29-1 | CSARTGGKGELFF | TGCAGCGCCCGGACAGGGGGGAAGGGGGAGCTGTTTTTT
TRBJ2-1 | TRBD2 | . | TRBV11-3 | CASSSVSGAGYNEQFF | TGTGCCAGCAGCTCAGTGAGCGGGGCCGGCTACAATGAGCAGTTCTTC
TRBJ2-1 | . | . | TRBV7-9 | CASTLLAVYNEQFF | TGTGCCAGCACCTTGTTAGCGGTATACAATGAGCAGTTCTTC
TRBJ2-2 | . | few | TRBV6-2/TRBV6-3 | CASSWDSNTGELFF | TGTGCCAGCAGTTGGGACTCGAACACCGGGGAGCTGTTTTTT
TRBJ1-1 | . | . | TRBV11-2 | CASSSALTGWTEAFF | TGTGCCAGCAGCTCAGCGTTGACAGGTTGGACTGAAGCTTTCTTT
TRBJ2-2 | . | . | TRBV24-1 | CATSDQEGPGGELFF | TGTGCCACCAGTGACCAGGAGGGCCCTGGCGGGGAGCTGTTTTTT
TRBJ2-7 | . | . | TRBV5-1 | CASSLDSLYEQYF | TGCGCCAGCAGCTTGGACAGTCTCTACGAGCAGTACTTC
TRBJ2-2 | TRBD2 | few | TRBV30 | CAWSRLAMNTGELFF | TGTGCCTGGAGCAGACTAGCGATGAACACCGGGGAGCTGTTTTTT
TRBJ1-1 | . | . | TRBV12-3/TRBV12-4 | CASSLPRGGATFF | TGTGCCAGCAGTTTGCCCCGCGGAGGGGCGACTTTCTTT
TRBJ2-7 | . | . | TRBV27 | CASQGAGVNTEQYF | TGTGCCAGCCAGGGGGCGGGAGTGAATACCGAGCAGTACTTC
TRBJ2-7 | TRBD2 | . | TRBV6-5 | CASKAVAGGEQYF | TGTGCCAGCAAGGCGGTAGCGGGTGGCGAGCAGTACTTC
TRBJ2-3 | . | once | TRBV3-1/TRBV3-2 | CASSAGTPLRDTQYF | TGTGCCAGCAGCGCCGGGACTCCTCTGAGGGATACGCAGTATTTT
TRBJ1-5 | TRBD1 | . | TRBV24-1 | CATSDSYRGMSQPQHF | TGTGCCACCAGTGATTCATACAGGGGAATGAGTCAGCCCCAGCATTTT
TRBJ2-7 | TRBD2 | . | TRBV19 | CASSSGLAGLYEQYF | TGTGCCAGTAGTTCCGGGCTAGCGGGTCTCTACGAGCAGTACTTC
TRBJ2-7 | TRBD1 | . | TRBV11-1 | CASSSRDRAVFEQYF | TGTGCCAGCAGCTCCCGGGACAGGGCCGTTTTCGAGCAGTACTTC
TRBJ2-3 | . | . | TRBV9 | CASSAWDSDTDTQYF | TGTGCCAGCAGCGCCTGGGACTCGGACACAGATACGCAGTATTTT
TRBJ2-7 | TRBD2 | . | TRBV9 | CASSPRGLAEFEQYF | TGTGCCAGCAGCCCCCGGGGACTAGCGGAGTTCGAGCAGTACTTC
TRBJ1-2 | . | few | TRBV10-3 | CAISEDRNYGYTF | TGTGCCATCAGTGAGGACAGGAACTATGGCTACACCTTC
TRBJ1-1 | . | . | TRBV19 | CASSIGGQHTEAFF | TGTGCCAGTAGTATAGGTGGGCAGCACACTGAAGCTTTCTTT
TRBJ1-3 | . | large | TRBV4-3 | CASSQRWGGRSGNTIYF | TGCGCCAGCAGCCAACGTTGGGGGGGCCGCTCTGGAAACACCATATATTTT
TRBJ2-7 | . | . | TRBV20-1 | CSAAAAYEQYF | TGCAGTGCCGCAGCGGCCTACGAGCAGTACTTC
TRBJ2-7 | . | . | TRBV6-5 | CASRSPGGSSYEQYF | TGTGCCAGCAGGAGCCCCGGCGGCAGCTCCTACGAGCAGTACTTC
TRBJ1-3 | . | few | TRBV5-5 | CASSRTTNSGNTIYF | TGTGCCAGCAGCCGGACTACGAACTCTGGAAACACCATATATTTT
TRBJ2-3 | . | . | TRBV7-2 | CASSPGIGSGVSTDTQYF | TGTGCCAGCAGTCCTGGGATCGGTAGCGGAGTTAGCACAGATACGCAGTATTTT
TRBJ1-1 | . | once | TRBV6-6 | CASSSFQGGAFF | TGTGCCAGCAGTTCATTTCAAGGGGGAGCTTTCTTT
TRBJ1-5 | . | . | TRBV7-3 | CASTDYWGVGNQPQHF | TGTGCCAGCACCGATTACTGGGGGGTCGGCAATCAGCCCCAGCATTTT